This T cell receptor (beta chain) was captured in a study of human T cells and chemical hapten exposure. Time point reported: patch test 2, 6 weeks after DPC sensitization. As to treatment: therapeutic diphenylcyclopropenone sensitization with weekly scalp DPC. The ends lost 5 bases at V and 7 bases at J; junction bases unmatched: 10. The CDR3 length is 15 residues. From germline, CDR1 is SGHNT and CDR2 YENEEA. Attachment of unique molecular identifiers to individual cDNA molecules was performed in the library. MiXCR, run by TCRdb on the RACE reads, gives a single entry per CDR3 protein. The sample has tens of thousands of distinct CDR3 sequences; around 10% are singletons.

V gene TRBV11-3 combines with J gene TRBJ2-1, with TRBD1 matching over 8 bases. The clonotype originates from a man aged 35 to 55 with alopecia areata. Some clones in this sample may be carry-over from other donors' samples. The specimen comprised whole blood, sampled in connection with sensitization to the hapten diphenylcyclopropenone (DPC). CDR3 protein: CASSRTGNIGNEQFF. In DNA form, the CDR3 reads TGTGCCAGCAGCAGGACAGGGAATATAGGAAATGAGCAGTTCTTC.